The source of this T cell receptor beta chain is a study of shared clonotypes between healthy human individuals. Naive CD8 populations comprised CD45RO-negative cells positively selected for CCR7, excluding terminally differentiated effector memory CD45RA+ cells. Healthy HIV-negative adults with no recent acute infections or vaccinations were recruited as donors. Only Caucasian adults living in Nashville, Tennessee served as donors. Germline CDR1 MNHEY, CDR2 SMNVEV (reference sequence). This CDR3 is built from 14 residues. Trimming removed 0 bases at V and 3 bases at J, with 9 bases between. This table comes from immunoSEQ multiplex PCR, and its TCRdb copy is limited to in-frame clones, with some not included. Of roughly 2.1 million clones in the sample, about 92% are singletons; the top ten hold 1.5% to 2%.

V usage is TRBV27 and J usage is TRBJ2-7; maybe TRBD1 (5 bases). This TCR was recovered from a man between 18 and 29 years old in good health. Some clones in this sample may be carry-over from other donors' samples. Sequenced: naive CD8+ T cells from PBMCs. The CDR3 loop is CASSLSEGVYEQYF. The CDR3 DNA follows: TGTGCCAGCAGTTTATCCGAAGGGGTCTACGAGCAGTACTTC.